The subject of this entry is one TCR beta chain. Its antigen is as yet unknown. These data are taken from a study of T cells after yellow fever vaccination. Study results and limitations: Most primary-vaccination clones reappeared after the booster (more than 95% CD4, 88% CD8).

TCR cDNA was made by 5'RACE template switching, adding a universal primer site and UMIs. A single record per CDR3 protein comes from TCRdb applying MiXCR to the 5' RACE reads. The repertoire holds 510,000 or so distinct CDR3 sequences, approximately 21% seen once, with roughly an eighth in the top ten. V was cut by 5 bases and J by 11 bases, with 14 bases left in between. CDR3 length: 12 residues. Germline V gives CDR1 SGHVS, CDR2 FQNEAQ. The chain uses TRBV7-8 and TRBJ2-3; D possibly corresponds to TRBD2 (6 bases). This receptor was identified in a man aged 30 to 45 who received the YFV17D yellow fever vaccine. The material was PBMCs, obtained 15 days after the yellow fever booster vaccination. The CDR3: CASSGPGVGQYF. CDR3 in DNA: TGTGCCAGCAGCGGGCCGGGAGTTGGGCAGTATTTT.